The present entry profiles one TCR beta chain with its context. J gave up 2 bases and V 0 bases, and 4 bases lay outside the gene matches. Germline V gives CDR1 SGHRS, CDR2 YFSETQ. This CDR3 comprises 15 residues. Using immunoSEQ multiplex PCR, the repertoire was profiled, and TCRdb retains in-frame clones only, with some absent. The table shows tens of thousands of clones, with 92% occurring only once. These data belong to a study of technical replicates of blood from several donors. The sample was T cells isolated from PBMCs. The gene calls are TRBV5-1 and TRBJ2-7; 8 bases are shared with TRBD2. This receptor was identified in a human donor in good health. The CDR3 spells CASSLVGSGTYEQYF. The CDR3 nucleotides read TGCGCCAGCAGCTTGGTTGGTAGCGGGACCTACGAGCAGTACTTC.